This record looks at one T cell receptor beta chain sequence and its context. The antigen is unknown. Germline is not matched at one junction end, which may reflect a read error. The read ends 3 residues before the CDR3 terminus; that terminus is restored from the germline J gene. From germline, CDR1 is SSHAT and CDR2 FNYEAQ (reference sequence). The CDR3 spans 17 residues. All participants had a single incident cervical HPV16 infection, and prevalent HPV16 infections were excluded. This sample is drawn from a study of T cells in women clearing cervical HPV infection. As for the study in general: Case blood drawn at lesion detection; control blood after infection cleared.

Clones were read by immunoSEQ multiplex PCR, and TCRdb kept only the in-frame ones, dropping some. This sample's clone table lists 9,500 to 15,000 clones. Study observations and caveats: CIN3+ cases had significantly higher TCR richness than controls; evenness did not differ. Richness differences could reflect unmeasured T-cell content per sample.

This clonotype was obtained from a woman aged 18 to 75 with a cervical HPV16 infection that either progressed to CIN3+ or cleared (not recorded which). Sample: blood buffy coat. This rearrangement joins TRBV7-7 to TRBJ2-2; TRBD1 matches 7 bases. The covered CDR3 bases are TGTGCTAGCAGCTTACTACCAGGGGGAGACGTTAGCGGGGAG. As protein: CASSLLPGGDVSGE. The full CDR3 protein reads CASSLLPGGDVSGELFF.